This note documents a single T cell receptor beta chain sequence. One end of the junction varies from germline; a read error may be responsible. This sample was taken from a study of blood T cell repertoires in COVID-19. For the study at large: Acute and convalescent COVID-19 samples came from the United States, Italy and Spain. The cDNA or gDNA used as material had been derived from T cells, B-cell-depleted T cells, or PBMCs.

Authors' processing steps: Amplifying reference gene primers gave estimates of nucleated cell counts. Generated by immunoSEQ multiplex PCR, the TCRdb table keeps only in-frame clones and is missing some. V and J calls and clone size are given by that table; D and trimming were obtained from the DNA. The sample has roughly 30,000 clones, approximately 87% seen once. The germline CDR1 and CDR2 sequences are MDHEN and SYDVKM. The CDR3 has 11 residues. The TCR comes from a human donor in a cohort sampled during active COVID-19. The specimen sequenced was peripheral blood. The gene calls are TRBV28 and TRBJ2-7, with D possibly being TRBD2 (6 bases). The CDR3 DNA sequence: TGTGCCAGCAGTCGGGGAGCGGGTCTGGACTTC. Amino acid sequence: CASSRGAGLDF.